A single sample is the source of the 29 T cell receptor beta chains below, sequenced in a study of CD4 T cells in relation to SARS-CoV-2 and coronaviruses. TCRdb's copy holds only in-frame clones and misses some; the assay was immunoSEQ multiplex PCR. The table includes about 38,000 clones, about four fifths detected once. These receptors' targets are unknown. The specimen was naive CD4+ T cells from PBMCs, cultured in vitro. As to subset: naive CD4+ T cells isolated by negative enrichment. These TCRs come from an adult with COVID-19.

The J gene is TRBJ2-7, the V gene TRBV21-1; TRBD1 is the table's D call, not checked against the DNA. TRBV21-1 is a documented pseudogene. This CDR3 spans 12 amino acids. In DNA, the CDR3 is TGTGCCAGCAGCAGGACAGGGCCCGAGCAGTACTTC. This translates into CASSRTGPEQYF.

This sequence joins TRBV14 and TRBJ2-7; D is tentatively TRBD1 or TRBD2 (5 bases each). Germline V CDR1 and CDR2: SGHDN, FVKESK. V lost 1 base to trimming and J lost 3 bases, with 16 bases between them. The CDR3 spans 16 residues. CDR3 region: CASSQGGIGTIYEQYF. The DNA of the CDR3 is TGTGCCAGCAGCCAAGGGGGGATCGGGACCATCTACGAGCAGTACTTC.

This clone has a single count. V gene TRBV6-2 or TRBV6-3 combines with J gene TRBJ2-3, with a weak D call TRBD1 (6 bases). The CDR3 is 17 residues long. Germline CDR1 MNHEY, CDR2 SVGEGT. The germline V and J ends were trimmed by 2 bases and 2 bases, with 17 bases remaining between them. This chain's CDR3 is CASSYRGIGRPTDTQYF. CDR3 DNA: TGTGCCAGCAGTTACAGGGGGATAGGGCGCCCCACAGATACGCAGTATTTT.

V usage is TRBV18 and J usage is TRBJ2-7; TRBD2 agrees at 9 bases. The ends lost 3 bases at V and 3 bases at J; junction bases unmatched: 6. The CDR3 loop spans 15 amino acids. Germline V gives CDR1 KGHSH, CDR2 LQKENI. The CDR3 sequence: CASSPGTSSIYEQYF. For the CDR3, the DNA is TGTGCCAGCTCACCCGGGACTAGCAGTATCTACGAGCAGTACTTC.

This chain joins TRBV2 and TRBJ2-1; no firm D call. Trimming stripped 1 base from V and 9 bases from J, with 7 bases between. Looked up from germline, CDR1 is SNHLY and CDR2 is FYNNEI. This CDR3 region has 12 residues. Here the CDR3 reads CASSEVVSEQFF. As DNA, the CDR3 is TGTGCCAGCAGTGAAGTAGTTAGTGAGCAGTTCTTC.

In DNA form, the CDR3 reads TGTGCCAGCAGTTTTTCAGAGACCCAGTACTTC. This encodes CASSFSETQYF. This chain connects TRBV12-3 or TRBV12-4 to TRBJ2-5, with D uncertain. Trimming took off 3 bases at V and 4 bases at J, with 3 bases between the two ends. This CDR3 contains 11 residues.

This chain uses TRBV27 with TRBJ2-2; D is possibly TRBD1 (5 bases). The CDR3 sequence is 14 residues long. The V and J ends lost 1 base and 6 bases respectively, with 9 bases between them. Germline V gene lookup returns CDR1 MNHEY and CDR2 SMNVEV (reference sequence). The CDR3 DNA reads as TGTGCCAGCAGTTTATGGGGCCCCGCCGGGGAGCTGTTTTTT. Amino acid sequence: CASSLWGPAGELFF.

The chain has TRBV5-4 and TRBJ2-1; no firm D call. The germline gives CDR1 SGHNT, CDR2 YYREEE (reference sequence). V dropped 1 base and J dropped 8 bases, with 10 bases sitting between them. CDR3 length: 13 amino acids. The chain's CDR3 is CASSLLGSYEQFF. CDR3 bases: TGTGCCAGCAGCTTGTTGGGGTCGTATGAGCAGTTCTTC.

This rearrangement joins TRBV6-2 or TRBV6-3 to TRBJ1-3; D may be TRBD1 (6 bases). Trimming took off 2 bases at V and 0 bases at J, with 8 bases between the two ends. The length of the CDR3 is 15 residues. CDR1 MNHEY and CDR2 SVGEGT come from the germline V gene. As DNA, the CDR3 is TGTGCCAGCAGTTACAGAGGGGGCTCTGGAAACACCATATATTTT. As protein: CASSYRGGSGNTIYF.

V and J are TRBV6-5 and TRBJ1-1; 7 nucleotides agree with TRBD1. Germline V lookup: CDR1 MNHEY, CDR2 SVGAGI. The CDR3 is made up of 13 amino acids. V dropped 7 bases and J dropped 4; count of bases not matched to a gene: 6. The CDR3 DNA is TGTGCCAGCACCGGGACAGTAGCCACTGAAGCTTTCTTT. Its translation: CASTGTVATEAFF.

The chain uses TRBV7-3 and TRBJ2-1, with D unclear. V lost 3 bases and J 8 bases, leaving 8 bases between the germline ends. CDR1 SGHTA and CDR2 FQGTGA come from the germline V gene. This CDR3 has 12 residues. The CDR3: CASSFDDHEQFF. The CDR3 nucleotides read TGTGCCAGCAGCTTCGATGACCATGAGCAGTTCTTC.

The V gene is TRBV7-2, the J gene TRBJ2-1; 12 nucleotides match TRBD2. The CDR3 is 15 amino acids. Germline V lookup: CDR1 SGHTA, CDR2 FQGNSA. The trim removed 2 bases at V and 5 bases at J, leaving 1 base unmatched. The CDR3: CASSLRTSGNNEQFF. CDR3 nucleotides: TGTGCCAGCAGCTTACGGACTAGCGGGAACAATGAGCAGTTCTTC. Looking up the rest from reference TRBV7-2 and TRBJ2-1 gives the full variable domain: GAGVSQSPSNKVTEKGKDVELRCDPISGHTALYWYRQSLGQGLEFLIYFQGNSAPDKSGLPSDRFSAERTGGSVSTLTIQRTQQEDSAVYLCASSLRTSGNNEQFFGPGTRLTVL.

CDR3 amino acids: CASRQNPGTYEQYF. In DNA form, the CDR3 reads TGTGCCAGCAGACAAAACCCGGGGACCTACGAGCAGTACTTC. The chain is built from TRBV5-4 and TRBJ2-7, with D possibly being TRBD2 (5 bases). Germline CDR1 and CDR2: SGHNT and YYREEE (reference sequence). This CDR3 comprises 14 residues. V was trimmed by 5 bases and J by 2 bases, leaving 14 bases between them. Using reference TRBV5-4 and TRBJ2-7 for the parts outside the CDR3, the full variable domain is ETGVTQSPTHLIKTRGQQVTLRCSSQSGHNTVSWYQQALGQGPQFIFQYYREEENGRGNFPPRFSGLQFPNYSSELNVNALELDDSALYLCASRQNPGTYEQYFGPGTRLTVT.

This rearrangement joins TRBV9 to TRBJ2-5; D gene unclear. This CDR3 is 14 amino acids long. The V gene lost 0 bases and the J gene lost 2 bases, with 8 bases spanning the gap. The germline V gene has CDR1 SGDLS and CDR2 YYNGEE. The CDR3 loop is CASSVDPRQETQYF. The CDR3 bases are TGTGCCAGCAGCGTAGACCCCCGACAAGAGACCCAGTACTTC.

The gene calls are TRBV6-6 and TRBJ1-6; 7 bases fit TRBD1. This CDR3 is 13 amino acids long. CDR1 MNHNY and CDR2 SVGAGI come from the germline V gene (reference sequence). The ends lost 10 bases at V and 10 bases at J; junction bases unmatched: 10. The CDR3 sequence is CATRQGIESPLHF. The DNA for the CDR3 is TGTGCCACCAGACAGGGAATCGAGTCACCCCTCCACTTT.

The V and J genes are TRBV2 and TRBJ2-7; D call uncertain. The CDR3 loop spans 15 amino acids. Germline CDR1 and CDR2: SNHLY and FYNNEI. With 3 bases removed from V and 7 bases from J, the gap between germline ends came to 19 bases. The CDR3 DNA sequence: TGTGCCAGCAGTGAGATCAAGGGAATCTTTTATGAGCAGTACTTC. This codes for CASSEIKGIFYEQYF.

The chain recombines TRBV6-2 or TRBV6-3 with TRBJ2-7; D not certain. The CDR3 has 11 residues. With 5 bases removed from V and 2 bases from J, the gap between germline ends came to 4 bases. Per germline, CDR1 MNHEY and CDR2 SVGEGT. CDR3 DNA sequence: TGTGCCAGCAGTGGCACCTACGAGCAGTACTTC. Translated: CASSGTYEQYF.

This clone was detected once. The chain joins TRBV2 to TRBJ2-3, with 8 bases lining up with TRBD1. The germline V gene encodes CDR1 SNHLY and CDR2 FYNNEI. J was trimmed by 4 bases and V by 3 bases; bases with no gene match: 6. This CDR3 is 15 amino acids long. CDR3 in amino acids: CASSDRQGFADTQYF. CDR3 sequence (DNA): TGTGCCAGCAGTGATCGACAGGGGTTCGCAGATACGCAGTATTTT. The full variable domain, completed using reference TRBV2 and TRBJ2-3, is EPEVTQTPSHQVTQMGQEVILRCVPISNHLYFYWYRQILGQKVEFLVSFYNNEISEKSEIFDDQFSVERPDGSNFTLKIRSTKLEDSAMYFCASSDRQGFADTQYFGPGTRLTVL.

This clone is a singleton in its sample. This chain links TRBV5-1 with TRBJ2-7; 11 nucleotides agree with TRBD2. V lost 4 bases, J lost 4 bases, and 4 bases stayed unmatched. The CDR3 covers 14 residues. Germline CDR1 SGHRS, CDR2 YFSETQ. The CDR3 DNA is TGCGCCAGCAGCCCGGGACTAGCGGATTACGAGCAGTACTTC. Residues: CASSPGLADYEQYF.

The CDR3 nucleotides read TGCGCCAGCAGCTTGGGCTACGAGCAGTACTTC. As protein: CASSLGYEQYF. The rearrangement links TRBV5-1 to TRBJ2-7; D gene uncertain. The V end was cut by 0 bases, the J end by 3 bases, with 1 base between. Germline assignment: CDR1 SGHRS and CDR2 YFSETQ. The CDR3 is made up of 11 amino acids.

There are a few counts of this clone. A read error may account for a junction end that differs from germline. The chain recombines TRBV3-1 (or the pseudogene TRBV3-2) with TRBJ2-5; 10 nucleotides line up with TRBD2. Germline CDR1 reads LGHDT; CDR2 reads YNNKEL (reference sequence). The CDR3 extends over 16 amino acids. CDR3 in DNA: TGTGCCAGCAGTCAAGGACTAGCGGAGACCCAAGAGACCCAGTACTTC. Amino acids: CASSQGLAETQETQYF.

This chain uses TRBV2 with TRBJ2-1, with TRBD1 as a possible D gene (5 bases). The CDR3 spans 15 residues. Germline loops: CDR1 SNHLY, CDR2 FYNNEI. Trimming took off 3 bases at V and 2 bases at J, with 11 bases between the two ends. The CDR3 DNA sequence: TGTGCCAGCAGTGACGAACAGGCAACCTACAATGAGCAGTTCTTC. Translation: CASSDEQATYNEQFF.

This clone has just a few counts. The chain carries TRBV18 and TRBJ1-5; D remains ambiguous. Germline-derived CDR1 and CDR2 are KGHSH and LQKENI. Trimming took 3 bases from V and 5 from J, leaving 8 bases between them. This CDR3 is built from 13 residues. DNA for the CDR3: TGTGCCAGCTCACCGGGCGGGGATCAGCCCCAGCATTTT. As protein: CASSPGGDQPQHF.

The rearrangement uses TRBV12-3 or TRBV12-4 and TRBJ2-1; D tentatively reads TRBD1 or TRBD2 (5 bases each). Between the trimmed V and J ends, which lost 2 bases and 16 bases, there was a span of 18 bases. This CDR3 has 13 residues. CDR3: CASSLSGRGVQFF. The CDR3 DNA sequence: TGTGCCAGCAGTTTATCAGGGCGAGGGGTTCAATTCTTC.

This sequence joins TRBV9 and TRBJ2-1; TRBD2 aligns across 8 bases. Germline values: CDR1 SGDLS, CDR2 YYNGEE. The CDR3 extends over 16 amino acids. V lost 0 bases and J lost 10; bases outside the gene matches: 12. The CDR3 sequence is CASSVGVAGGRREQFF. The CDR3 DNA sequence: TGTGCCAGCAGCGTAGGGGTGGCGGGAGGACGGAGGGAGCAGTTCTTC. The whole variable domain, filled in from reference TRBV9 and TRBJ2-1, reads DSGVTQTPKHLITATGQRVTLRCSPRSGDLSVYWYQQSLDQGLQFLIQYYNGEERAKGNILERFSAQQFPDLHSELNLSSLELGDSALYFCASSVGVAGGRREQFFGPGTRLTVL.

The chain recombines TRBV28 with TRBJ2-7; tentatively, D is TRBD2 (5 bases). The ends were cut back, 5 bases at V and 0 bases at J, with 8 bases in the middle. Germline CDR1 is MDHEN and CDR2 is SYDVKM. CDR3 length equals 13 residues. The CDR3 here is CASSPGDSYEQYF. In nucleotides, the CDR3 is TGTGCCAGCAGTCCCGGGGACTCCTACGAGCAGTACTTC.

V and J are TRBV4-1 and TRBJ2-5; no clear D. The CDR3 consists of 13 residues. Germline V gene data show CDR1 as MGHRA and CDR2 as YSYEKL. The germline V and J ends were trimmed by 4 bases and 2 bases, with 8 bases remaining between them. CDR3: CASSPQVQETQYF. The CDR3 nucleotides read TGCGCCAGCAGCCCCCAGGTACAAGAGACCCAGTACTTC.

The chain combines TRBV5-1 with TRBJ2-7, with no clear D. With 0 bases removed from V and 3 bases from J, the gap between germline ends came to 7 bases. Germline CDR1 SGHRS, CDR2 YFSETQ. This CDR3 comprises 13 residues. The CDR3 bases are TGCGCCAGCAGCTTGGGCGAAAACTACGAGCAGTACTTC. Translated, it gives CASSLGENYEQYF. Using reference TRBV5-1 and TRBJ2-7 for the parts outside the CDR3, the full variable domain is KAGVTQTPRYLIKTRGQQVTLSCSPISGHRSVSWYQQTPGQGLQFLFEYFSETQRNKGNFPGRFSGRQFSNSRSEMNVSTLELGDSALYLCASSLGENYEQYFGPGTRLTVT.

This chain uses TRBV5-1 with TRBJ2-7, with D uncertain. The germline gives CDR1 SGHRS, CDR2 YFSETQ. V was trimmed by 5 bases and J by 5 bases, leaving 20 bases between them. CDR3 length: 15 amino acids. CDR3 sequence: CASSSPGGLGNEQYF. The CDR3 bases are TGCGCCAGCAGTTCCCCTGGTGGGTTGGGCAACGAGCAGTACTTC. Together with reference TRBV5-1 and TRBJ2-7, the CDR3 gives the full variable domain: KAGVTQTPRYLIKTRGQQVTLSCSPISGHRSVSWYQQTPGQGLQFLFEYFSETQRNKGNFPGRFSGRQFSNSRSEMNVSTLELGDSALYLCASSSPGGLGNEQYFGPGTRLTVT.